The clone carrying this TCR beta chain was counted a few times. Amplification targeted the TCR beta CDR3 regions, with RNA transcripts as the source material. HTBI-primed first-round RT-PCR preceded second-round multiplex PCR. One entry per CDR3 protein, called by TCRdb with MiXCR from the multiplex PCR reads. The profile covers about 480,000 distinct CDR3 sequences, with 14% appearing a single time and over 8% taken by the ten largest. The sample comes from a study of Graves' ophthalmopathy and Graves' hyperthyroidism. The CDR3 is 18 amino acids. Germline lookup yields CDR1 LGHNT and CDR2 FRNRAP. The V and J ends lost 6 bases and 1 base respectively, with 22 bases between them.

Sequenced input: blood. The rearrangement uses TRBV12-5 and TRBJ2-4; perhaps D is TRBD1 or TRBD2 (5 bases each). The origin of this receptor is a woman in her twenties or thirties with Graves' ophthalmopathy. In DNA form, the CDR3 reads TGTGCTAGTGGGTTCCGGGAACCTGGGACGGGGGCCAAAAACATTCAGTACTTC. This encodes CASGFREPGTGAKNIQYF.